The clone carrying this T cell receptor beta chain was seen repeatedly, ten times or more. Its antigen remains unidentified. This CDR3 has 14 residues. Trimming left V 1 base short and J 7 bases short, with 11 bases between. CDR1 MDHEN and CDR2 SYDVKM come from the germline V gene. The data belong to a study of T-cell reconstitution after alpha-beta-depleted transplantation in children. Whole-study results and caveats: Day-60 TCRbeta diversity that was high in some patients was derived from surviving recipient T cells and thymic progenitors. Two months or so post-transplant, alpha-beta T cells reportedly derived from several hundred expanded graft clones. One year after transplant, T-cell counts and diversity came mostly from newly produced T cells.

Unique molecular identifiers were incorporated when the TCRbeta library was constructed. TCRdb passed the PCR reads through MiXCR, listing each CDR3 protein once. The sample carries 210,000 or so distinct CDR3 sequences, under 13% recorded once. This sequence joins TRBV28 and TRBJ1-5; D not certain. The specimen was PBMCs, collected before TCRalphabeta/CD19-depleted stem cell transplant. The sequence came from a child less than two years old with acute myeloid leukemia, due to receive a stem cell transplant. In DNA, the CDR3 is TGTGCCAGCAGTTTATATGGGGTAGAACAGCCCCAGCATTTT. As protein: CASSLYGVEQPQHF.